Below, 7 T cell receptor beta chains from the same sample are listed, as sequenced in a study of cytomegalovirus exposure and HLA in healthy donors. The data were produced by immunoSEQ multiplex PCR, yet TCRdb's version contains in-frame clones alone and is incomplete. Counted here are about 240,000 clones, about 83% occurring once; the ten biggest clones make up 2.6%. The sequenced sample was PBMCs. These receptors were taken from a man aged 18 to 30 in good health and CMV-seronegative.

For this clone: Other DNA sequences within the sample encode an identical CDR3. The chain carries TRBV28 and TRBJ2-1; D is undetermined. Trimming took off 4 bases at V and 8 bases at J, with 9 bases between the two ends. The CDR3 has 12 residues. Germline loops: CDR1 MDHEN, CDR2 SYDVKM. In nucleotides, the CDR3 is TGTGCCAGCAGTTCCTACTCATATGAGCAGTTCTTC. It specifies CASSSYSYEQFF.

This chain links TRBV5-1 with TRBJ2-1; TRBD2 matches 8 bases. The CDR3 length is 14 residues. CDR1 is SGHRS, CDR2 YFSETQ, per germline. The V and J ends lost 9 bases and 2 bases, in that order; junction bases with no gene match: 7. DNA for the CDR3: TGCGCCACGAACAGCGGGAGCCCCTACAATGAGCAGTTCTTC. Encoded protein: CATNSGSPYNEQFF.

This chain links TRBV4-3 with TRBJ2-5, with D perhaps TRBD2 (6 bases). This CDR3 spans 14 amino acids. Trimming pared 2 bases from V and 4 bases from J, leaving 11 bases between. The germline CDR1 and CDR2 sequences are LGHNA and YSLEER. CDR3 nucleotide sequence: TGCGCCAGCAGCCAATTGAATAGCGGAGAGACCCAGTACTTC. It encodes CASSQLNSGETQYF.

This chain uses TRBV1 with TRBJ2-1; the D call TRBD2 from the table was never checked on the DNA. TRBV1 is listed as a pseudogene. CDR3 length: 18 residues. The CDR3 DNA reads as TGCACCAGCAGCCCAGTAGGGAGGTTTAGCGGGAGGATTAATGAGCAGTTCTTC. Protein product: CTSSPVGRFSGRINEQFF.

This clone was seen a few times. In DNA form, the CDR3 reads TGTGCCAGCGCGAACTCTGGGGAGCTGTTTTTT. Its translation is CASANSGELFF. This chain joins TRBV18 and TRBJ2-2; no clear D gene. Germline lookup yields CDR1 KGHSH and CDR2 LQKENI. The germline V and J ends were trimmed by 8 bases and 8 bases, with 9 bases remaining between them. This CDR3 contains 11 residues.

The rearrangement joins TRBV4-2 to TRBJ1-4; 7 bases line up with TRBD1. Germline lookup yields CDR1 LGHNA and CDR2 YNFKEQ. CDR3 length: 16 amino acids. The V segment lost 1 base and the J segment 1 base; nucleotides outside the gene matches: 3. The CDR3 protein is CASSQVQGGTNEKLFF. In DNA, the CDR3 is TGTGCCAGCAGCCAAGTGCAGGGGGGAACTAATGAAAAACTGTTTTTT.

CDR3 residues: CASSPGAGGYYGYTF. The DNA of the CDR3 is TGTGCCAGCAGCCCTGGGGCAGGGGGCTACTATGGCTACACCTTC. The rearrangement uses TRBV5-5 and TRBJ1-2; 8 bases agree with TRBD1. The junction had 8 bases not matched to a gene; V was cut back by 4 bases and J by 3 bases. Germline CDR1 is SGHKS and CDR2 is YYEKEE (reference sequence). The CDR3 is 15 amino acids.